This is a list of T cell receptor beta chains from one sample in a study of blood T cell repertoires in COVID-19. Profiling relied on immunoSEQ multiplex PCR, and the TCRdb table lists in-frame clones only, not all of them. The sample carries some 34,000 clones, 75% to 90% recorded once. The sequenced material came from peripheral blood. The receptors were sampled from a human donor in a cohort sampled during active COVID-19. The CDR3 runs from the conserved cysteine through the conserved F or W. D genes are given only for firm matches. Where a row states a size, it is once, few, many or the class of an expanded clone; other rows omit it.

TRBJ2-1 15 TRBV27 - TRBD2 TGTGCCAGCTCCCCGGGGACTAGCGGAGATAATGAGCAGTTCTTC CASSPGTSGDNEQFF
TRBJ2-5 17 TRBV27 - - TGTGCCAGCAGGCGGTCTTGGGGGCGGAACTTCCAAGAGACCCAGTACTTC CASRRSWGRNFQETQYF
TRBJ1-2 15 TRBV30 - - TGTGCCTGGAGGCCTTTTGAGAATTTCAACTATGGCTACACCTTC CAWRPFENFNYGYTF
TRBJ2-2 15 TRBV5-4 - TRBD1 TGTGCCAGCAGCTTGGGGACAGGGTTGGGCGGGGAGCTGTTTTTT CASSLGTGLGGELFF
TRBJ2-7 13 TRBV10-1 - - TGCGCCAGCAGTGTAGGGGGTCGTCACGAGCAGTACTTC CASSVGGRHEQYF
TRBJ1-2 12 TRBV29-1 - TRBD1 TGCAGCGTTGCACAGGGGGCCTATGGCTACACCTTC CSVAQGAYGYTF
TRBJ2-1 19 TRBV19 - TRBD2 TGTGCCAGTAGTATGCGACTAGCGGGAGCTGTCGGCTCCTACAATGAGCAGTTCTTC CASSMRLAGAVGSYNEQFF
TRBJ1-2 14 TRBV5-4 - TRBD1 TGTGCCAGCAGCCCGGGACAGGAACCCTATGGCTACACCTTC CASSPGQEPYGYTF
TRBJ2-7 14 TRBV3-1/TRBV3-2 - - TGTGCCAGCAGCCAAGACTGGGGCAACTACGAGCAGTACTTC CASSQDWGNYEQYF
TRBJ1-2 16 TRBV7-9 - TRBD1 TGTGCCAGCAGCCTGCTGGGACAGTTAGCTAACTATGGCTACACCTTC CASSLLGQLANYGYTF
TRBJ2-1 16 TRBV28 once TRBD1 TGTGCCAGCAGTTCATGGACAGGGCGTATTACCAATGAGCAGTTCTTC CASSSWTGRITNEQFF
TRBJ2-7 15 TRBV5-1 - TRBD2 TGCGCCAGCAGCTTGGTAAGCGGGACGTCCTACGAGCAGTACTTC CASSLVSGTSYEQYF
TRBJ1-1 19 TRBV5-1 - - TGCGCCAGCAGAGGGCCGGTACTTAGACAGGATCCTTTGGGCACTGAAGCTTTCTTT CASRGPVLRQDPLGTEAFF
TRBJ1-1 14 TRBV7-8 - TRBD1 TGTGCCAGCAGCCCAGGACAGGAATTCACTGAAGCTTTCTTT CASSPGQEFTEAFF
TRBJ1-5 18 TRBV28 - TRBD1 TGTGCCAGCAGTTTACTCCCAGGGGGTACACATAGCAATCAGCCCCAGCATTTT CASSLLPGGTHSNQPQHF
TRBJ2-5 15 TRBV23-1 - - TGCGCCAGCAGTCAATCGAAGTGGGTCGGGGAGACCCAGTACTTC CASSQSKWVGETQYF
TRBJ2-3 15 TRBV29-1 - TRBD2 TGCAGCGCCGAATCGGGGGAGGGCCGCACAGATACGCAGTATTTT CSAESGEGRTDTQYF
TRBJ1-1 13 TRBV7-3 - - TGTGCCAGCAGCCTTAACACAGGGACCGAAGCTTTCTTT CASSLNTGTEAFF